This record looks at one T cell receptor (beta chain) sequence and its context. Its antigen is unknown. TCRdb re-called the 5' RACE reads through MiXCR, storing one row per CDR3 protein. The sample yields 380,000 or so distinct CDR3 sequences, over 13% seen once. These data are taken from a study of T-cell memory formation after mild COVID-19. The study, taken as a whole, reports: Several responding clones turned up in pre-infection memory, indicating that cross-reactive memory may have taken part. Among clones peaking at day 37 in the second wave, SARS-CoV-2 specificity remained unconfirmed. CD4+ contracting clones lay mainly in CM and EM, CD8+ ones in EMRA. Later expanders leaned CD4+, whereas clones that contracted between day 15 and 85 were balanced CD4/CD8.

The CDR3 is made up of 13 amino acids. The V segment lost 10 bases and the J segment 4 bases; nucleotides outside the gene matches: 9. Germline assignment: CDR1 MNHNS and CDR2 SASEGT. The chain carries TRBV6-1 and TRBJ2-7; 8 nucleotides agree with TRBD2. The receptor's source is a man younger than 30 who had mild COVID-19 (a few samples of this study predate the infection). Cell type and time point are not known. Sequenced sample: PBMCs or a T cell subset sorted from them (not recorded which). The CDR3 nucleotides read TGTGCCATCCTTGGCGGGGGGCCTTACGAGCAGTACGTC. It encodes CAILGGGPYEQYV.